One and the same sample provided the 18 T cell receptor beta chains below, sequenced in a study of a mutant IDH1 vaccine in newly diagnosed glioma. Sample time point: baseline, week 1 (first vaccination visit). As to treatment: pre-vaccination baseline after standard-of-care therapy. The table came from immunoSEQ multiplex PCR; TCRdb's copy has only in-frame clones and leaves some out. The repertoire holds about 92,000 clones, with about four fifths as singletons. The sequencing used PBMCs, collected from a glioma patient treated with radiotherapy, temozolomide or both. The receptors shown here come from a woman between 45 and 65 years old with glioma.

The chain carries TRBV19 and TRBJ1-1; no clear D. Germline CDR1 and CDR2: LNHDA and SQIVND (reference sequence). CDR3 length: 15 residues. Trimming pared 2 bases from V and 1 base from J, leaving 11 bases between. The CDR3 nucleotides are TGTGCCAGTAGTATACAGGATTTAGAGAACACTGAAGCTTTCTTT. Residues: CASSIQDLENTEAFF.

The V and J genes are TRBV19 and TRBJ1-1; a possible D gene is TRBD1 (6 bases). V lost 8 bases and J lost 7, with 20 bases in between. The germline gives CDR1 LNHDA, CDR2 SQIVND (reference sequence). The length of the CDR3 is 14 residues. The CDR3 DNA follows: TGTGCCAGTGGGATTAACAGGGTTGAGGGTGAAGCTTTCTTT. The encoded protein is CASGINRVEGEAFF. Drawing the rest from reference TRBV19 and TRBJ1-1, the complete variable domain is DGGITQSPKYLFRKEGQNVTLSCEQNLNHDAMYWYRQDPGQGLRLIYYSQIVNDFQKGDIAEGYSVSREKKESFPLTVTSAQKNPTAFYLCASGINRVEGEAFFGQGTRLTVV.

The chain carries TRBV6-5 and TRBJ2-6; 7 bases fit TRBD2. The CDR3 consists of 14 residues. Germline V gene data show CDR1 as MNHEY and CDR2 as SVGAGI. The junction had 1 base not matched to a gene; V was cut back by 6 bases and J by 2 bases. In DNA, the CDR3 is TGTGCCAGCAGCGCGGGAGCTGGGGCCAACGTCCTGACTTTC. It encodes CASSAGAGANVLTF.

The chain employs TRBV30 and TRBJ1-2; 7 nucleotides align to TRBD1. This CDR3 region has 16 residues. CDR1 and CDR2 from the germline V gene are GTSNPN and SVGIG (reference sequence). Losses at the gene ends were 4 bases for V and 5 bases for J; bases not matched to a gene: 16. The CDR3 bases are TGTGCCTGGATAGAGACAGGGATTAAAAGGGGGTATGGCTACACCTTC. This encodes CAWIETGIKRGYGYTF.

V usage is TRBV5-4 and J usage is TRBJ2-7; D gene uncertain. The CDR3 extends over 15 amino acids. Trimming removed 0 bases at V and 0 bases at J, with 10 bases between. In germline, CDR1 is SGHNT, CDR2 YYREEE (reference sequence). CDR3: CASSLESSYSYEQYF. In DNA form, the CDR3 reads TGTGCCAGCAGCTTGGAATCCTCGTACTCCTACGAGCAGTACTTC.

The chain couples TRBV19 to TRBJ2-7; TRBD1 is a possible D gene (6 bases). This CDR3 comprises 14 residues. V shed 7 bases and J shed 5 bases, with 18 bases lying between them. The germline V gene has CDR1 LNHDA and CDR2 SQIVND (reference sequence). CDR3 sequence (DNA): TGTGCCAGTAAATCTCAGGCAGGGGCTAACGAGCAGTACTTC. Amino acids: CASKSQAGANEQYF.

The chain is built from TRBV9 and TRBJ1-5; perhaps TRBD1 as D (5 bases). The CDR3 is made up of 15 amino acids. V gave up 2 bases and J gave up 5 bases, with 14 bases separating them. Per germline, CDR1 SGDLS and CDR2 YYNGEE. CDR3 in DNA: TGTGCCAGCAGCGTTTGGGGGGAAGTGGATCAGCCCCAGCATTTT. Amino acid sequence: CASSVWGEVDQPQHF.

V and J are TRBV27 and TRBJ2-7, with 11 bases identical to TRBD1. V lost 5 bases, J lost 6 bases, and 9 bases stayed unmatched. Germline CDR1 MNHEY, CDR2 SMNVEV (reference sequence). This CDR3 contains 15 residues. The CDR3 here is CASSPRTGGIGEQYF. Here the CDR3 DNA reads TGTGCCAGCAGTCCCCGGACAGGGGGCATCGGCGAGCAGTACTTC.

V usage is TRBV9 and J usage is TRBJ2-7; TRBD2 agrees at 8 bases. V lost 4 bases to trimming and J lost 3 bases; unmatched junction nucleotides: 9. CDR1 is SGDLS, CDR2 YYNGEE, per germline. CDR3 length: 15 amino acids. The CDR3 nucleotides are TGTGCCAGCAGCCCGAAGCGGGGGAGCGTCTACGAGCAGTACTTC. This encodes CASSPKRGSVYEQYF. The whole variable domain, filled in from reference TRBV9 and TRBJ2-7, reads DSGVTQTPKHLITATGQRVTLRCSPRSGDLSVYWYQQSLDQGLQFLIQYYNGEERAKGNILERFSAQQFPDLHSELNLSSLELGDSALYFCASSPKRGSVYEQYFGPGTRLTVT.

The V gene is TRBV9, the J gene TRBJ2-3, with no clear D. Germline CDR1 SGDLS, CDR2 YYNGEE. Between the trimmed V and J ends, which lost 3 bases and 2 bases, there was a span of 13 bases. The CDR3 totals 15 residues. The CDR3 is CASSGRHLPTDTQYF. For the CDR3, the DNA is TGTGCCAGCAGCGGGCGACATCTACCCACAGATACGCAGTATTTT.

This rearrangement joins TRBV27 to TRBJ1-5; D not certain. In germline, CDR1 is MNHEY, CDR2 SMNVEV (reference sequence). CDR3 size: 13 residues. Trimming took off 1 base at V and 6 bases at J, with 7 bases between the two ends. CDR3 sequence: CASSLWVSQPQHF. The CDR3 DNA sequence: TGTGCCAGCAGTTTATGGGTCAGTCAGCCCCAGCATTTT.

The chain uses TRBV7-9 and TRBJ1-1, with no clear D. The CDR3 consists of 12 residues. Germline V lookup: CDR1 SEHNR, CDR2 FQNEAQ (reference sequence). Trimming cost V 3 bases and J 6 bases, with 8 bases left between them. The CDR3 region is CASSFIAPEAFF. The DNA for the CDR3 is TGTGCCAGCAGCTTTATAGCCCCTGAAGCTTTCTTT.

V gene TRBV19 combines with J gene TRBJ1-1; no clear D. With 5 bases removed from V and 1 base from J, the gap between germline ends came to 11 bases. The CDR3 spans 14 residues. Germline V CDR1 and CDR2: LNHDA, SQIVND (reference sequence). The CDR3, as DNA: TGTGCCAGTAGTGTGGACCGTGGGAACACTGAAGCTTTCTTT. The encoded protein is CASSVDRGNTEAFF.

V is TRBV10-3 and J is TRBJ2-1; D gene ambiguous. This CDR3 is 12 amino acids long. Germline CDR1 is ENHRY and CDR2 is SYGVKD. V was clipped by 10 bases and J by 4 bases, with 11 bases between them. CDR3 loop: CATGSSYNEQFF. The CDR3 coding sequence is TGTGCCACAGGAAGTTCATACAATGAGCAGTTCTTC.

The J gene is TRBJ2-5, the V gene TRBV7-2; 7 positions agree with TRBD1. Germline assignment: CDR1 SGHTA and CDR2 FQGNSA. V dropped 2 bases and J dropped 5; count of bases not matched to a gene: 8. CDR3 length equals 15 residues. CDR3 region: CASSLIETGEETQYF. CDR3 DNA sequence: TGTGCCAGCAGCTTAATTGAAACAGGGGAGGAGACCCAGTACTTC.

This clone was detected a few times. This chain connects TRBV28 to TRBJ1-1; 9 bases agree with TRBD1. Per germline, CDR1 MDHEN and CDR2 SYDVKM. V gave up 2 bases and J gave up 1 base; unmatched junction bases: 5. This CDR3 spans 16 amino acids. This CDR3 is CASSLIQGAGNTEAFF. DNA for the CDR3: TGTGCCAGCAGTTTAATACAGGGGGCAGGGAACACTGAAGCTTTCTTT.

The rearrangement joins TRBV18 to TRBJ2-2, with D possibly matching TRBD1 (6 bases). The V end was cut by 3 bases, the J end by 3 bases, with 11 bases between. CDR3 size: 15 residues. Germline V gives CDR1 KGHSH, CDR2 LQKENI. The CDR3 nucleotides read TGTGCCAGCTCACCCGGCCAGGGGTACACCGGGGAGCTGTTTTTT. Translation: CASSPGQGYTGELFF.

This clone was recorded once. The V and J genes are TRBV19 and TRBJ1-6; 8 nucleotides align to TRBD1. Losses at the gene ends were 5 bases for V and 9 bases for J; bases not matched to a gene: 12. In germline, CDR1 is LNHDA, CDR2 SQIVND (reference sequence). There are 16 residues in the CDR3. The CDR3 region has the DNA TGTGCCAGTAGTTCCGACAGGGGTTCCAGTTTTTCACCCCTCCACTTT. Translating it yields CASSSDRGSSFSPLHF.